These 21 T cell receptor beta chains came from one sample sequenced in a study of blood T cell repertoires in COVID-19. Generated by immunoSEQ multiplex PCR, the TCRdb table keeps only in-frame clones and is missing some. There are about 160,000 clones in the sample; over 70% occur only once, and roughly 2.9% lies in the top ten. Sequencing input: peripheral blood. These receptors came from a woman aged 55-69 years with acute or convalescent COVID-19.

The chain combines TRBV10-1 with TRBJ1-4; D perhaps matches TRBD1 (6 bases). The CDR3 is 15 residues long. Germline CDR1 reads WNHNN; CDR2 reads SYGVQD (reference sequence). V lost 6 bases to trimming and J lost 0 bases, with 11 bases between them. Written as DNA, the CDR3 is TGCGCCAGCAGACAGGGAGCTGCAACTAATGAAAAACTGTTTTTT. Translating it yields CASRQGAATNEKLFF.

The genes are TRBV6-1 and TRBJ2-1; 7 nucleotides line up with TRBD1. The ends lost 1 base at V and 2 bases at J; junction bases unmatched: 5. Germline values: CDR1 MNHNS, CDR2 SASEGT. The CDR3 contains 16 residues. CDR3 nucleotide sequence: TGTGCCAGCAGTGAAGTTGTTCAGGGGGCCTACAATGAGCAGTTCTTC. This translates into CASSEVVQGAYNEQFF.

The chain has TRBV14 and TRBJ2-3; 7 positions agree with TRBD2. The ends lost 5 bases at V and 0 bases at J; junction bases unmatched: 2. Per the germline V gene, CDR1 is SGHDN and CDR2 is FVKESK. This CDR3 region has 14 residues. CDR3 nucleotide sequence: TGTGCCAGCAGCAACGGGGGGAGCACAGATACGCAGTATTTT. This translates into CASSNGGSTDTQYF.

The V call is TRBV5-6, the J call TRBJ1-1; 7 bases line up with TRBD1. This CDR3 contains 14 residues. The V gene's germline CDR1 is SGHDT and CDR2 YYEEEE. V shed 1 base, J shed 4 bases, and the junction held 4 bases outside the gene matches. CDR3 amino acids: CASSLTGVATEAFF. CDR3 sequence (DNA): TGTGCCAGCAGCTTGACAGGGGTGGCCACTGAAGCTTTCTTT.

This clone appeared once. This chain uses TRBV4-1 with TRBJ1-5; D gene uncertain. Per germline, CDR1 MGHRA and CDR2 YSYEKL. There are 14 residues in the CDR3. The V end was cut by 4 bases, the J end by 5 bases, with 12 bases between. The DNA for the CDR3 is TGCGCCAGCAGCCTCGCGGGTACCGATCAGCCCCAGCATTTT. Translating it yields CASSLAGTDQPQHF.

This sequence joins TRBV24-1 and TRBJ2-7; TRBD1 agrees at 9 bases. From germline, CDR1 is KGHDR and CDR2 SFDVKD. The CDR3 loop spans 15 amino acids. The V segment lost 7 bases and the J segment 4 bases; nucleotides outside the gene matches: 10. As DNA, the CDR3 is TGTGCCACCAGACTGGGACAGGGTGTGGTTTACGAGCAGTACTTC. It encodes CATRLGQGVVYEQYF.

The J gene is TRBJ1-4, the V gene TRBV7-9; D perhaps matches TRBD1 (6 bases). V lost 1 base to trimming and J lost 3 bases, with 9 bases between them. Germline values: CDR1 SEHNR, CDR2 FQNEAQ (reference sequence). The CDR3 consists of 15 residues. This chain's CDR3 is CASSLGDKANEKLFF. Written as DNA, the CDR3 is TGTGCCAGCAGCTTAGGGGACAAGGCTAATGAAAAACTGTTTTTT.

The chain is built from TRBV5-1 and TRBJ2-5; TRBD1 might be the D (6 bases). Between the trimmed V and J ends, which lost 1 base and 7 bases, there was a span of 14 bases. Germline V gene data show CDR1 as SGHRS and CDR2 as YFSETQ. The CDR3 runs to 14 residues. The DNA of the CDR3 is TGCGCCAGCAGCTTGAGCACAGGGCTTTGGACCCAGTACTTC. It translates to CASSLSTGLWTQYF.

This clone has more than one count but fewer than ten. The chain is built from TRBV7-2 and TRBJ1-4; 7 bases are a match to TRBD1. CDR3 size: 15 residues. J was trimmed by 4 bases and V by 3 bases; bases with no gene match: 5. Per germline, CDR1 SGHTA and CDR2 FQGNSA. The CDR3 DNA is TGTGCCAGCAGCTTTCGACAGGGAAATAATGAAAAACTGTTTTTT. Translated: CASSFRQGNNEKLFF.

The chain uses TRBV18 and TRBJ1-2, with D maybe TRBD1 (6 bases). The CDR3 totals 17 residues. CDR1 is KGHSH, CDR2 LQKENI, per germline. V dropped 2 bases and J dropped 4 bases, with 20 bases sitting between them. The CDR3 is CASSPRDGKGVFYGYTF. The DNA for the CDR3 is TGTGCCAGCTCACCAAGGGACGGAAAGGGGGTTTTCTATGGCTACACCTTC.

This clone was found once. V is TRBV6-5 and J is TRBJ2-7, with 7 bases matching TRBD2. V lost 10 bases and J lost 1; bases outside the gene matches: 4. Per germline, CDR1 MNHEY and CDR2 SVGAGI. The CDR3 covers 12 residues. CDR3 in DNA: TGTGCCACCCGCGGGGGATCCTACGAGCAGTACTTC. This codes for CATRGGSYEQYF.

This chain joins TRBV7-9 and TRBJ1-2; 8 bases fit TRBD1. This CDR3 has 16 amino acids. The V gene end was trimmed by 5 bases and the J gene end by 3 bases; junction bases not matched to a gene: 11. In germline, CDR1 is SEHNR, CDR2 FQNEAQ (reference sequence). The CDR3 here is CASSPTKNRGDYGYTF. The CDR3 nucleotides are TGTGCCAGCAGCCCGACTAAAAACAGGGGGGACTATGGCTACACCTTC.

This clone was recorded only once. The rearrangement uses TRBV5-6 and TRBJ2-5, with D possibly matching TRBD1 (5 bases). Trimming shortened V by 0 bases and J by 5 bases, and 14 bases separated the two germline ends. Per germline, CDR1 SGHDT and CDR2 YYEEEE. CDR3 size: 15 residues. Here the CDR3 DNA reads TGTGCCAGCAGCTTGGCGATCAGGGATGGCGAGACCCAGTACTTC. As protein: CASSLAIRDGETQYF.

The chain joins TRBV5-4 to TRBJ2-7; 9 bases align to TRBD1. Per germline, CDR1 SGHNT and CDR2 YYREEE (reference sequence). V lost 4 bases and J lost 2; bases outside the gene matches: 10. CDR3 length equals 16 residues. The CDR3 DNA follows: TGTGCCAGCAGCCCCGGGACAGGGTTAGGGACCTACGAGCAGTACTTC. This codes for CASSPGTGLGTYEQYF.

The chain carries TRBV27 and TRBJ2-7; 7 nucleotides agree with TRBD1. This CDR3 is 16 amino acids long. The V segment lost 0 bases and the J segment 4 bases; nucleotides outside the gene matches: 9. Germline loops: CDR1 MNHEY, CDR2 SMNVEV (reference sequence). CDR3 nucleotide sequence: TGTGCCAGCAGTTTATCTCACAGGGGCAAGAGGTACGAGCAGTACTTC. Residues: CASSLSHRGKRYEQYF.

The rearrangement joins TRBV2 to TRBJ1-4; 10 bases are shared with TRBD1. Unmatched junction bases numbered 6, after V lost 4 bases and J lost 7 bases. Germline assignment: CDR1 SNHLY and CDR2 FYNNEI. This CDR3 has 15 amino acids. In DNA form, the CDR3 reads TGTGCCAGCAGTGTGGACAGGGGGGGAGGTGAAAAACTGTTTTTT. Protein: CASSVDRGGGEKLFF.

This chain connects TRBV5-1 to TRBJ2-7; D may be TRBD2 (6 bases). Germline V gene sequence: CDR1 SGHRS, CDR2 YFSETQ. CDR3 length: 14 residues. Trimming stripped 7 bases from V and 0 bases from J, with 14 bases between. The DNA of the CDR3 is TGCGCCAGCCGCTACACGGGAGACTCCTACGAGCAGTACTTC. As protein: CASRYTGDSYEQYF. The full variable domain, rest sourced from reference TRBV5-1 and TRBJ2-7, is KAGVTQTPRYLIKTRGQQVTLSCSPISGHRSVSWYQQTPGQGLQFLFEYFSETQRNKGNFPGRFSGRQFSNSRSEMNVSTLELGDSALYLCASRYTGDSYEQYFGPGTRLTVT.

The V gene is TRBV3-1 (or the pseudogene TRBV3-2), the J gene TRBJ1-6; D may be TRBD1 (6 bases). The germline V gene has CDR1 LGHDT and CDR2 YNNKEL (reference sequence). V dropped 1 base and J dropped 8 bases, with 15 bases sitting between them. The CDR3 runs 16 residues. CDR3 sequence reads: CASSQGIGGLYSPLHF. The CDR3, as DNA: TGTGCCAGCAGCCAAGGGATCGGGGGGCTCTATTCACCCCTCCACTTT.

This chain links TRBV5-1 with TRBJ2-7, with D unresolved. There are 13 residues in the CDR3. Germline V gene data show CDR1 as SGHRS and CDR2 as YFSETQ. V gave up 5 bases and J gave up 3 bases, with 12 bases separating them. The CDR3 sequence: CASRSDGSYEQYF. The CDR3 coding sequence is TGCGCCAGCAGGAGCGACGGAAGCTACGAGCAGTACTTC.

This clone was recorded once. V gene TRBV5-1 combines with J gene TRBJ1-1, with 8 bases that match TRBD1. The trim removed 1 base at V and 5 bases at J, leaving 10 bases unmatched. The CDR3 has 16 amino acids. Germline loops: CDR1 SGHRS, CDR2 YFSETQ. The CDR3 DNA sequence: TGCGCCAGCAGCTTGCTGGCAGGGGGCGGCGGGACTGAAGCTTTCTTT. Protein: CASSLLAGGGGTEAFF.

The CDR3 DNA is TGCAGTGCTAGTCTCGGGGGGCGATCCTACAATGAGCAGTTCTTC. Amino acid sequence: CSASLGGRSYNEQFF. This chain joins TRBV20-1 and TRBJ2-1; TRBD2 is a possible D gene (7 bases). This CDR3 has 15 residues. V was cut by 3 bases and J by 1 base, with 13 bases left in between. From germline, CDR1 is DFQATT and CDR2 SNEGSKA (reference sequence).